This T cell receptor beta chain originates from a study of cytomegalovirus exposure and HLA in healthy donors (dated by TCRdb to the late 2010s). Looking at the study overall: An earlier analysis of fewer than 750 of the donors reported under 300 Gb of sequence data and approximately 120 million unique TCR beta sequences obtained from 150 million to 200 million T cells. Roughly 320 gigabases of sequencing data and 91 million or so unique TCR sequences made up an early release that covered several hundred HLA-typed donors. Among the roughly 430 genotyped donors, around 81% belonged to the genetic ancestry cluster associated with self-reported Caucasian donors. The study aimed to test whether signatures of past pathogen exposure could be identified by cataloging public T cell receptors. The study used immunosequencing to profile the T cell repertoires of under 700 subjects and linked those repertoires to cytomegalovirus serostatus. Along with the approximately 650-subject first cohort, a separate validation cohort of some 130 different subjects was used. The study combined high-throughput TCR immunosequencing, statistical association of individual TCRs with disease status, and machine learning to predict cytomegalovirus infection status. A later analysis re-examined previously published TCR beta repertoires from around 670 donors and added high-resolution HLA genotyping to investigate patterns of TCR occurrence. Rather than drawing on any new phenotypic data, the later analysis identified candidate immune exposures from TCR beta sequences and the way those sequences occurred across donors. To decide whether each TCR beta V gene segment behaved as functional or pseudogenic, an earlier analysis of some 580 of the donors relied on high-throughput TCR beta sequencing. Donor age, sex, ethnicity and CMV serostatus were compiled together with the repertoire data. A later genetic analysis took genome-wide SNP genotypes for about 65% of the 666 donors and used that subset as a discovery cohort. All discovery cohort repertoires had been generated on a single sequencing platform. HLA typing covered class I and class II loci at four-digit resolution. The number of typed donors differed by locus: about 629-640 for A, B, C, DRB1 and DQB1; some 540 for DQA1; 606 for DPA1; and 400 to 480 for DPB1. Several DR-DQ haplotypes were handled as single units for association and clustering because linkage in the cohort was strong. Among some 410 genotyped donors of the cohort, an average of approximately 220,000 unique TCR beta nucleotide sequences was sequenced per donor, of which roughly 18% were non-productive. Summary of the overall study and its limitations: Linkage disequilibrium might explain the correlated functional status among segregating V segments, but an unknown experimental factor could not be ruled out. The authors suggested that the approach could potentially be generalized to other disease states and immunological phenotypes. An association between a missense DCLRE1C variant and V-gene and J-gene trimming of TCR beta chains was found in a later genetic analysis and replicated in an independent cohort. Compared with equally common non-associated chains, HLA-associated TCR beta chains in a later analysis were more clonally expanded and had lower generation probabilities. Roughly uniform sequencing depth across donors was assumed in presence/absence analyses, although this assumption may not hold. A few of the identified cytomegalovirus-associated TCR beta chains were confirmed in vitro to be specific for cytomegalovirus antigens. The classifier was reported to diagnose cytomegalovirus status with high specificity and sensitivity in both the original and validation cohorts. Strong co-occurrence of HLA alleles, especially DR and DQ, made assigning TCR associations to individual alleles difficult. Because counts were too low, seventeen rarely observed V segments, including chromosome 9 orphons, were excluded from the earlier analysis of 587 of the donors. Most CMV-associated TCR beta chains appeared to be HLA-restricted in a later analysis, and the HLA associations seemed to be driven largely by CMV exposure. Because HLA typing was unavailable for some donors at each locus, only the typed subset was used in association tests. A later analysis found that TCR association rates varied across HLA loci, with DRB1 alleles showing the most associated TCRs and HLA-C alleles the fewest. An earlier analysis of approximately 530 of the donors showed that most TCR beta V segments appeared in productive rearrangements either about 90% or about 30% of the time, which broadly matched IMGT annotations. According to a later analysis, parvovirus B19, influenza, CMV and Epstein-Barr virus appeared linked to several top co-occurrence clusters. This cohort had only TCR beta chains sequenced, and the lack of alpha or paired-chain data limited which features could be detected. Some IMGT-functional V segments, including TRBV6-2 and TRBV6-3, could not be told apart with the 87-base-pair reads, so those segments were excluded. The only immune exposure information available for the cohort was CMV serostatus. The study gave a list of 150 to 200 TCR beta chains associated with cytomegalovirus. In a later analysis, 15,000 to 20,000 TCR beta sequences were associated with specific HLA alleles at a false discovery rate of 0.05. A further reported finding was that TCR beta sequences accurately predicted the HLA-A and HLA-B alleles for most subjects in the first cohort. The sequencing pipeline was judged likely to have produced a cluster of highly shared sequence variants as a technical artifact. In a later genetic analysis, fewer N-insertions in productive TCRs were reported among donors in an Asian-associated ancestry cluster than the roughly 640-donor mean. Most TCR sequences were observed very rarely across donors, whereas some public TCRs were present in many individuals.

In total, more than 500 healthy bone marrow donors made up the cohort. All cohort members were sampled while nominally healthy, although unrecorded immune exposures were likely present. The donor was CMV seronegative and was included in the group of approximately 350 seronegative cohort members. Every donor gave a peripheral blood sample, and the peripheral blood mononuclear cells from that sample were used for TCR beta sequencing. The Qiagen DNeasy Blood Extraction Kit was used to extract genomic DNA from the blood cell samples. Comments on this clone: The target of this receptor is not known. Nothing much larger sits one base from this clone, and base qualities are not available.

Receptors were amplified or captured by the immunoSEQ multiplex PCR assay. A mixture of 60 forward primers for TCR Vbeta segments and 13 reverse primers for TCR Jbeta segments was used in the multiplex PCR. Amplification of the CDR3 region of rearranged TCR beta genes was performed with a multiplex PCR assay on genomic DNA. On the Illumina HiSeq System, the amplified TCR beta libraries were sequenced as 87-base-pair reads. The source study handled its data this way. Across the 670 or so repertoires, a later analysis counted 78 million or so unique TCR beta chains, around 10 million of which were shared by at least two donors. Raw reads were error-corrected and collapsed into unique sequences by a nearest-neighbor algorithm in which closely related sequences were merged to remove PCR and sequencing errors. V, D and J gene segments were assigned by aligning CDR3 sequences to IMGT reference sequences. For a sequence to be retained, a match of at least six nucleotides was required to both a V gene segment and a J gene segment. Rearrangements were classified as productive when the CDR3 lacked stop codons and remained in frame with V and J, and all other rearrangements were classified as non-productive. CDR3 was defined according to IMGT convention as the region running from the second conserved V-encoded cysteine to the conserved J-encoded phenylalanine. The earlier analysis of about 500 of the donors excluded sequences that lacked an unambiguous match to a single V gene segment. An earlier analysis of several hundred of the donors called V segments functional above 56.7% productive rearrangements and segregating when the between-donor standard deviation exceeded 5%. To diagnose cytomegalovirus status from the catalog of TCR beta chain sequences, a statistical classification framework was built. A later analysis assigned V and J genes by comparing TCR nucleotide sequences with IMGT/GENE-DB human TR gene sequences. Using the TCRdist pipeline, a later analysis assigned CDR3 sequences along with most-parsimonious VDJ recombination scenarios. In a later analysis, every TCR beta chain was defined by the combination of its CDR3 amino acid sequence and its V-gene family, and reads without a unique V-gene family were dropped. To address suspected cross-contamination and a sequencing artifact, a later analysis removed roughly 580 highly shared, low-generation-probability nucleotide sequences. For each public chain, a later analysis derived a clonal expansion index from normalized ranks of inferred template counts within each repertoire. In a later analysis, generation probabilities were computed with a VDJ recombination model fitted to out-of-frame rearrangements, and the resulting probabilities were checked against IGoR. In a later analysis, TCR-TCR, TCR-HLA and TCR-CMV co-occurrence was scored with hypergeometric tests, and a repertoire-size bias correction was applied to TCR pairs. A later analysis estimated false discovery rates by permuting HLA or CMV assignments 20 times. In a later analysis, co-occurring TCRs were grouped with DBSCAN, and TCRdist sequence similarity was added when clustering was performed within HLA-allele-positive subsets. Repertoires with fewer than 30,000 or more than 120,000 public chains, plus five repertoires with anomalous nucleotide sharing, were excluded from co-occurrence clustering. TCRdb limited this immuneACCESS table to in-frame rearrangements with V and J called. A share of clones is missing; checked studies link under half to unresolved V genes, and the rest is unexplained. Clone size and V and J calls were adopted from that table, with D and trimming inferred from the DNA. In this sample the table shows around 130,000 clones, around four fifths of which occur a single time. Approximately 1.2% of the sample is in the top ten clones.

For CDR1 and CDR2, the germline V gene (reference sequence) lists SEHNR and FQNEAQ. V lost 5 bases and J lost 0 bases, and the count of bases not matched to a germline gene is 10. The CDR3 runs 17 amino acids, cysteine and phenylalanine included. Only the CDR3 region is kept as DNA, spanning 51 bases read in frame from base 1. In this chain, TRBV7-9 is recombined with TRBJ2-4; TRBD1 matches 7 bases in the middle. Sequenced input: PBMCs. The source is a boy aged 10-17 years in good health and CMV-seronegative. This receptor carries the CDR3 CASSARDSGPAKNIQYF. The nucleotide sequence is given as TGTGCCAGCAGCGCCCGGGACAGTGGACCAGCCAAAAACATTCAGTACTTC.